This T cell receptor (beta chain) was identified during a study of blood T cell repertoires in COVID-19. TCRdb's copy holds only in-frame clones and misses some; the assay was immunoSEQ multiplex PCR. Of 150,000 to 180,000 clones detected, approximately 85% appear once; the ten largest clones hold 0.63%. V was trimmed by 5 bases and J by 5 bases, leaving 7 bases between them. This CDR3 spans 12 amino acids. Germline V lookup: CDR1 LGHDT, CDR2 YNNKEL (reference sequence). One Seattle source followed patients from active infection through their disease course. This clonotype was sampled from a man aged 55 to 69 with COVID-19, enrolled during active disease. J is TRBJ1-5 and V is TRBV3-1 (or the pseudogene TRBV3-2); no firm D call. The sample comprised peripheral blood. CDR3 in DNA: TGTGCCAGCAGCGAACTTGATCAGCCCCAGCATTTT. Protein: CASSELDQPQHF.